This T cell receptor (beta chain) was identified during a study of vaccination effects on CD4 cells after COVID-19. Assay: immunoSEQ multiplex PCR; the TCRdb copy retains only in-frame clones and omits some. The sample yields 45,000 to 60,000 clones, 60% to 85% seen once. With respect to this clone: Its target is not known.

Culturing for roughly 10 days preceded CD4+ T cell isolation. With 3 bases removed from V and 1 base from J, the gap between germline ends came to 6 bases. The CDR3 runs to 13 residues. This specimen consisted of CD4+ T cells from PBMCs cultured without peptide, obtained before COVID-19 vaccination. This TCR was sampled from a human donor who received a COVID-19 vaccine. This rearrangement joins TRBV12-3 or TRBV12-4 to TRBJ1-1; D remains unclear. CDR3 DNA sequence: TGTGCCAGCAGTTTTTCGGCGAACACTGAAGCTTTCTTT. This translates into CASSFSANTEAFF.